The 27 T cell receptor beta chains listed next were all sequenced from one sample in a study of T cell responses to AZD1222 COVID-19 vaccine. Profiled with immunoSEQ multiplex PCR; TCRdb holds only in-frame clones, not every one. The sample holds fewer than 150,000 clones, 90% seen once. The sequencing used peripheral blood, collected 28 days after the second AZD1222 dose. These receptors came from an adult who received the AZD1222 COVID-19 vaccine.

This chain joins TRBV11-2 and TRBJ2-3; TRBD1 might be the D (5 bases). Germline loops: CDR1 SGHAT, CDR2 FQNNGV. Trimming stripped 7 bases from V and 6 bases from J, with 8 bases between. This CDR3 has 11 amino acids. The CDR3 sequence is CASTPGDTQYF. The CDR3 coding sequence is TGTGCCAGCACCCCAGGGGATACGCAGTATTTT.

This clone was detected only a few times. The V gene is TRBV5-5, the J gene TRBJ1-2; no clear D gene. Germline V gene sequence: CDR1 SGHKS, CDR2 YYEKEE (reference sequence). V was pared by 0 bases and J by 5 bases, with 14 bases between. The CDR3 length is 15 residues. CDR3 in DNA: TGTGCCAGCAGCTTGGAGACACCCGGAAAGTATGGCTACACCTTC. Amino acid sequence: CASSLETPGKYGYTF.

This chain connects TRBV28 to TRBJ1-2; possible D gene TRBD1, 5 bases. Looked up from germline, CDR1 is MDHEN and CDR2 is SYDVKM. The CDR3 totals 15 residues. V shed 2 bases and J shed 6 bases, with 16 bases lying between them. The CDR3 DNA sequence: TGTGCCAGCAGTTTAGTTTCGACAGCCTCGCATGGCTACACCTTC. Protein: CASSLVSTASHGYTF.

The rearrangement uses TRBV7-2 and TRBJ2-2, with 12 bases identical to TRBD2. The CDR3 has 18 residues. Germline V gene sequence: CDR1 SGHTA, CDR2 FQGNSA. The junction had 13 bases not matched to a gene; V was cut back by 4 bases and J by 7 bases. CDR3 protein: CASSSVLLAGGYGGELFF. Written as DNA, the CDR3 is TGTGCCAGCAGCTCGGTGCTGCTAGCGGGAGGGTACGGCGGGGAGCTGTTTTTT.

The chain carries TRBV30 and TRBJ1-2, with D uncertain. Germline CDR1 reads GTSNPN; CDR2 reads SVGIG (reference sequence). V was trimmed by 4 bases and J by 2 bases, leaving 14 bases between them. CDR3 length equals 14 residues. CDR3 residues: CAWKIQTINYGYTF. The DNA for the CDR3 is TGTGCCTGGAAGATACAGACAATAAACTATGGCTACACCTTC.

J is TRBJ2-3 and V is TRBV5-1; the match to TRBD2 covers 10 bases. Germline CDR1 and CDR2: SGHRS and YFSETQ. V was clipped by 3 bases and J by 4 bases; unmatched bases: 5. This CDR3 is 15 amino acids long. CDR3 amino acids: CASSSGLAVSDTQYF. The CDR3 DNA sequence: TGCGCCAGCAGCTCCGGACTAGCGGTGTCAGATACGCAGTATTTT.

The chain recombines TRBV6-1 with TRBJ1-4; D unclear. Trimming removed 2 bases at V and 5 bases at J, with 12 bases between. CDR3 length equals 15 residues. CDR1 and CDR2 from the germline V gene are MNHNS and SASEGT. This chain's CDR3 is CASSEWVGPNEKLFF. CDR3 nucleotides: TGTGCCAGCAGTGAATGGGTAGGGCCCAATGAAAAACTGTTTTTT.

This chain links TRBV28 with TRBJ2-7; 7 positions agree with TRBD1. CDR1 and CDR2 (germline): MDHEN, SYDVKM. The CDR3 runs to 14 residues. The junction had 13 bases not matched to a gene; V was cut back by 6 bases and J by 8 bases. CDR3 DNA sequence: TGTGCCAGCAGGGGTGACAGGGTTTCTGCCAAGCAGTACGTC. This sequence encodes CASRGDRVSAKQYV.

This chain uses TRBV19 with TRBJ1-5; 7 bases are a match to TRBD1. The ends lost 7 bases at V and 9 bases at J; junction bases unmatched: 9. This CDR3 contains 13 residues. Germline lookup yields CDR1 LNHDA and CDR2 SQIVND (reference sequence). The CDR3 loop reads CASTRGGDRPQHF. As DNA, the CDR3 is TGTGCCAGTACCCGAGGGGGCGATAGGCCCCAGCATTTT.

The rearrangement links TRBV28 to TRBJ2-1, with 8 bases aligning to TRBD2. This CDR3 region has 15 residues. The germline gives CDR1 MDHEN, CDR2 SYDVKM. After removal of 7 bases from V and 6 bases from J, the junction contained 11 bases not matched to a gene. The CDR3 spells CASTGGGELLNEQFF. DNA of the CDR3: TGTGCCAGCACCGGGGGGGGCGAGTTACTCAATGAGCAGTTCTTC.

This chain uses TRBV6-6 with TRBJ2-3; possible D gene TRBD1, 5 bases. CDR3 length: 14 amino acids. V lost 5 bases to trimming and J lost 4 bases, with 13 bases between them. Germline CDR1 is MNHNY and CDR2 is SVGAGI (reference sequence). The DNA for the CDR3 is TGTGCCAGCAGTATAAGGGGAATGCCAGATACGCAGTATTTT. It specifies CASSIRGMPDTQYF.

This chain uses TRBV23-1 with TRBJ2-5; 9 bases are a match to TRBD1. TRBV23-1 is assigned to the ORF class and has an uncertain function. CDR3 length equals 16 residues. With V trimmed by 7 bases and J by 2 bases, 11 bases remained unmatched. CDR3 DNA sequence: TGCGCCAGCAATCTAACAGGGGGCTGCTATCAAGAGACCCAGTACTTC. It is translated as CASNLTGGCYQETQYF.

CDR3 sequence reads: CASSIEDTNHEKLFF. The CDR3 coding sequence is TGTGCCAGTAGTATCGAAGATACTAATCATGAAAAACTGTTTTTT. J is TRBJ1-4 and V is TRBV19; D unclear. V gave up 3 bases and J gave up 6 bases, with 14 bases separating them. Germline CDR1 is LNHDA and CDR2 is SQIVND (reference sequence). This CDR3 is built from 15 residues.

The rearrangement joins TRBV4-1 to TRBJ1-3, with D possibly matching TRBD1 (5 bases). This CDR3 has 15 residues. V dropped 2 bases and J dropped 4 bases, with 12 bases sitting between them. In germline, CDR1 is MGHRA, CDR2 YSYEKL. The CDR3 loop reads CASSQRPQGGNTIYF. In DNA form, the CDR3 reads TGCGCCAGCAGCCAAAGACCGCAGGGAGGAAACACCATATATTTT.

The V and J genes are TRBV3-1 (or the pseudogene TRBV3-2) and TRBJ2-2; no reliable D call. The length of the CDR3 is 13 residues. The V gene lost 4 bases and the J gene lost 9 bases, with 12 bases spanning the gap. The germline V gene encodes CDR1 LGHDT and CDR2 YNNKEL (reference sequence). The CDR3 nucleotides read TGTGCCAGCAGCCCGAGTATGAATAGGGAGCTGTTTTTT. Amino acids: CASSPSMNRELFF.

Judged by abundance, this clone is medium-sized. The chain joins TRBV6-2 or TRBV6-3 to TRBJ1-6; 8 bases line up with TRBD1. The CDR3 runs 16 residues. Germline V lookup: CDR1 MNHEY, CDR2 SVGEGT. V shed 0 bases and J 8 bases; nucleotides not matched to a gene: 6. CDR3: CASSYSLDRAYSPLHF. CDR3 in DNA: TGTGCCAGCAGTTACTCTCTGGACAGGGCCTATTCACCCCTCCACTTT.

The gene calls are TRBV18 and TRBJ2-1; 9 bases map to TRBD2. The CDR3 totals 16 residues. Germline V gene sequence: CDR1 KGHSH, CDR2 LQKENI. The V gene end was trimmed by 0 bases and the J gene end by 6 bases; junction bases not matched to a gene: 6. Here the CDR3 reads CASSPPSLAGPNEQFF. DNA of the CDR3: TGTGCCAGCTCACCACCGTCGCTAGCGGGACCCAATGAGCAGTTCTTC.

The chain employs TRBV7-2 and TRBJ2-3; 13 bases align to TRBD2. Germline V gene data show CDR1 as SGHTA and CDR2 as FQGNSA. This CDR3 comprises 16 residues. V was pared by 5 bases and J by 3 bases, with 5 bases of the junction left unmatched. The CDR3 is CASSPRTSGSTDTQYF. As DNA, the CDR3 is TGTGCCAGCAGCCCACGGACTAGCGGGAGTACAGATACGCAGTATTTT.

The chain couples TRBV6-5 to TRBJ2-1; D call uncertain. This CDR3 is 12 amino acids long. Germline V lookup: CDR1 MNHEY, CDR2 SVGAGI. V was shortened by 7 bases and J by 4 bases, with 8 bases between the two germline ends. CDR3 sequence: CASMETYNEQFF. CDR3 DNA sequence: TGTGCCAGCATGGAAACTTACAATGAGCAGTTCTTC.

The J gene is TRBJ2-7, the V gene TRBV27; D is perhaps TRBD1 (5 bases). The germline V and J ends were trimmed by 1 base and 4 bases, with 11 bases remaining between them. Germline V CDR1 and CDR2: MNHEY, SMNVEV (reference sequence). CDR3 size: 14 residues. The CDR3 nucleotides read TGTGCCAGCAGTTTATGGGGCGGTTTTTACGAGCAGTACTTC. Translation gives CASSLWGGFYEQYF.

The chain recombines TRBV7-2 with TRBJ2-7, with TRBD1 matching 8 bases. Germline V CDR1 and CDR2: SGHTA, FQGNSA. Losses at the gene ends were 2 bases for V and 4 bases for J; bases not matched to a gene: 4. The CDR3 is 14 amino acids. In DNA, the CDR3 is TGTGCCAGCAGCTTACCGGGGACAGGTTACGAGCAGTACTTC. This encodes CASSLPGTGYEQYF.

V gene TRBV10-3 combines with J gene TRBJ1-1; a weak D match, TRBD1 (5 bases). Germline-derived CDR1 and CDR2 are ENHRY and SYGVKD. V was cut by 6 bases and J by 4 bases, with 12 bases left in between. CDR3 size: 13 residues. Written as DNA, the CDR3 is TGTGCCATCAGGGGCTTGCAGGGCACTGAAGCTTTCTTT. Translating it yields CAIRGLQGTEAFF.

V usage is TRBV5-6 and J usage is TRBJ1-6, with TRBD1 matching 9 bases. Germline V lookup: CDR1 SGHDT, CDR2 YYEEEE. Trimming removed 1 base from V and 5 bases from J; junction bases left unmatched: 7. This CDR3 has 17 residues. The CDR3 DNA reads TGTGCCAGCAGCTTGTTAGGGACAGGGTACCATAATTCACCCCTCCACTTT. It yields the protein CASSLLGTGYHNSPLHF.

This chain connects TRBV6-6 to TRBJ2-7; 11 bases map to TRBD1. V lost 8 bases, J lost 9 bases, and 9 bases stayed unmatched. This CDR3 contains 13 residues. Germline loops: CDR1 MNHNY, CDR2 SVGAGI (reference sequence). The CDR3 sequence is CASGTGGGSRQYV. CDR3 coding DNA: TGTGCCAGCGGGACAGGGGGGGGTTCTCGGCAGTACGTC.

The chain couples TRBV11-2 to TRBJ2-1; tentatively, D is TRBD2 (6 bases). There are 15 residues in the CDR3. With 7 bases removed from V and 2 bases from J, the gap between germline ends came to 15 bases. Germline CDR1 is SGHAT and CDR2 is FQNNGV. The CDR3 DNA reads as TGTGCCAGCACCCTTAGCGGAGCTACCTACAATGAGCAGTTCTTC. Translated: CASTLSGATYNEQFF.

This rearrangement joins TRBV15 to TRBJ1-4; tentatively, D is TRBD1 (5 bases). CDR3 size: 17 residues. CDR1 and CDR2 (germline): LNHNV, YYDKDF (reference sequence). Trimming took 2 bases from V and 2 from J, leaving 15 bases between them. The CDR3 nucleotides are TGTGCCACCAGCAGACTAGGCAGGGTTGGGACTAATGAAAAACTGTTTTTT. Encoded protein: CATSRLGRVGTNEKLFF.

V usage is TRBV27 and J usage is TRBJ2-3, with D perhaps TRBD1 or TRBD2 (6 bases each). Germline values: CDR1 MNHEY, CDR2 SMNVEV (reference sequence). CDR3 length: 16 residues. The V gene lost 1 base and the J gene lost 2 bases, with 13 bases spanning the gap. DNA of the CDR3: TGTGCCAGCAGTTTATTCAGGGGAGGATACACAGATACGCAGTATTTT. This sequence encodes CASSLFRGGYTDTQYF.